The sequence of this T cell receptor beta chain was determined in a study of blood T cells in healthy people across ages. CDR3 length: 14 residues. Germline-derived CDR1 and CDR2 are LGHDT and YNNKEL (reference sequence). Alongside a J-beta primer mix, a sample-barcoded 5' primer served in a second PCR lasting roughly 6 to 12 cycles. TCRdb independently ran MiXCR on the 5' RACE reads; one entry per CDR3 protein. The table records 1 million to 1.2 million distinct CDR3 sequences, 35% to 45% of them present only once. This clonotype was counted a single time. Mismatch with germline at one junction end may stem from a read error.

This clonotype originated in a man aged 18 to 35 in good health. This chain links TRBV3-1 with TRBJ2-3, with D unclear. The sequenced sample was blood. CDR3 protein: CASSQEGHTATQYF. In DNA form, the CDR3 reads TGTGCCAGCAGCCAAGAAGGTCACACAGCTACGCAGTATTTT.